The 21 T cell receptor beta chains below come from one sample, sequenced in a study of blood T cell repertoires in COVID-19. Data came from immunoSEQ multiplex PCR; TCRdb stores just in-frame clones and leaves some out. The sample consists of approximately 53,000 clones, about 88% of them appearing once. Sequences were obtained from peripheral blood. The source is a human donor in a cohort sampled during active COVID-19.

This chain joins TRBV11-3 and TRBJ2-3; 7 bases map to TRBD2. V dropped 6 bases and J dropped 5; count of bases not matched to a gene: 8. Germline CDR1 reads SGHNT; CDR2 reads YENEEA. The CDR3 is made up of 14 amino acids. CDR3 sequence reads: CASRLGGEIDTQYF. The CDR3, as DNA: TGTGCCAGCAGGTTGGGGGGGGAGATAGATACGCAGTATTTT.

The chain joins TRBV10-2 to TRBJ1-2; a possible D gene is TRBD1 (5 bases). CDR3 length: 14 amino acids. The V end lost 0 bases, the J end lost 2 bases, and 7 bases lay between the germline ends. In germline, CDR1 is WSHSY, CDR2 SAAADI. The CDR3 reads CASSESGLNYGYTF. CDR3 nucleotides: TGCGCCAGCAGTGAGTCGGGACTGAACTATGGCTACACCTTC.

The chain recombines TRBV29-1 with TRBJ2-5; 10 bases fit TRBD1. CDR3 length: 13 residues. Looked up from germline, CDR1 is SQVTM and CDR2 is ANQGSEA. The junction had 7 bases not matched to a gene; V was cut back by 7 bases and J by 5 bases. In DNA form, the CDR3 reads TGCAGCGGGGGACAGGGGATAGTGGAGACCCAGTACTTC. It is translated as CSGGQGIVETQYF.

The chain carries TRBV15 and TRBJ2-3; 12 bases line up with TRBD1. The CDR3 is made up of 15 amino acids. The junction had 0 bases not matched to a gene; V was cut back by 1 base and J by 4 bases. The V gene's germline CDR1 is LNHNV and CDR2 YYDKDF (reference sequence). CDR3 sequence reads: CATSRGDRGPDTQYF. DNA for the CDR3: TGTGCCACCAGCAGAGGGGACAGGGGGCCAGATACGCAGTATTTT.

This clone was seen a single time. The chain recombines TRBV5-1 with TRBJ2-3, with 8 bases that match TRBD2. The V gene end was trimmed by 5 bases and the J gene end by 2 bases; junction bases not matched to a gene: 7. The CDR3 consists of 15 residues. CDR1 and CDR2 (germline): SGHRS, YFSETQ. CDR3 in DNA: TGCGCCAGCAGACTTAGCGGGACCCCCACAGATACGCAGTATTTT. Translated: CASRLSGTPTDTQYF. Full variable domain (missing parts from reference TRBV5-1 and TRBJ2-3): KAGVTQTPRYLIKTRGQQVTLSCSPISGHRSVSWYQQTPGQGLQFLFEYFSETQRNKGNFPGRFSGRQFSNSRSEMNVSTLELGDSALYLCASRLSGTPTDTQYFGPGTRLTVL.

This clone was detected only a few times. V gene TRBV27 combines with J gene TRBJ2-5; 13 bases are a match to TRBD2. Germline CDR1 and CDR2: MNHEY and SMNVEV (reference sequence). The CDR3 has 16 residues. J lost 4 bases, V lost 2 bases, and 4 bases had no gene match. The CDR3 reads CASSLGTSGVPETQYF. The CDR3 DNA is TGTGCCAGCAGTTTAGGGACTAGCGGGGTTCCAGAGACCCAGTACTTC.

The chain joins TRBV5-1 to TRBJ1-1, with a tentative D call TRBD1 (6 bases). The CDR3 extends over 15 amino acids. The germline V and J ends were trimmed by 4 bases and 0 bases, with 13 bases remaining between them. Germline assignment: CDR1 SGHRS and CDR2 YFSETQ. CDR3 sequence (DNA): TGCGCCAGCAGCGATGGACAGACTTTGAACACTGAAGCTTTCTTT. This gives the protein CASSDGQTLNTEAFF.

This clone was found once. The CDR3: CASSLVGGDTGELFF. CDR3 bases: TGTGCCAGCAGCTTGGTTGGAGGAGACACCGGGGAGCTGTTTTTT. This chain links TRBV5-4 with TRBJ2-2, with D possibly TRBD2 on 5 matching bases. Trimming took 0 bases from V and 3 from J, leaving 9 bases between them. The CDR3 sequence is 15 residues long. The germline V gene has CDR1 SGHNT and CDR2 YYREEE (reference sequence).

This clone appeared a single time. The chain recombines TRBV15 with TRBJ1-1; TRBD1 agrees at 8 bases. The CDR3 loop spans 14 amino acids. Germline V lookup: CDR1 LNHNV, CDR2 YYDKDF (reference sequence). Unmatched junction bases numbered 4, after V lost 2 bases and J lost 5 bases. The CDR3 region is CATSRQGAGTEAFF. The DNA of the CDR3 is TGTGCCACCAGCAGACAGGGGGCAGGGACTGAAGCTTTCTTT.

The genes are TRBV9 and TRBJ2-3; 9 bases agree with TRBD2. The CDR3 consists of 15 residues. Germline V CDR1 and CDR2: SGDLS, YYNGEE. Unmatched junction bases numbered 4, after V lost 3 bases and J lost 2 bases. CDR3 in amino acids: CASSEERGATDTQYF. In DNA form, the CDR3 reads TGTGCCAGCAGCGAGGAGCGGGGGGCCACAGATACGCAGTATTTT.

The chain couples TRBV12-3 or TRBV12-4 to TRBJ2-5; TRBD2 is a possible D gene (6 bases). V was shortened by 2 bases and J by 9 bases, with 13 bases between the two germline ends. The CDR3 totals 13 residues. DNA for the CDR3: TGTGCCAGCAGTTTAACCGGGAGTGGGGCCCAGTACTTC. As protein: CASSLTGSGAQYF.

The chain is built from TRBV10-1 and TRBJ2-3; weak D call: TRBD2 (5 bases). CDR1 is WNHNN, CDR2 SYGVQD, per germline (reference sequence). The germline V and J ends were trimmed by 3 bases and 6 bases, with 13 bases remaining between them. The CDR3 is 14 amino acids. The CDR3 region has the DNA TGCGCCAGCAGTGAATCCACGAGGGAGGATACGCAGTATTTT. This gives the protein CASSESTREDTQYF.

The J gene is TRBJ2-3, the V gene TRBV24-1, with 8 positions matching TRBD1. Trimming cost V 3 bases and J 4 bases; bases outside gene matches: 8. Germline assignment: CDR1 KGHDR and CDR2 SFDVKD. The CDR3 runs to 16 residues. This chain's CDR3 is CATSDPGQGWADTQYF. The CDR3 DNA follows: TGTGCCACCAGTGATCCTGGACAGGGTTGGGCAGATACGCAGTATTTT.

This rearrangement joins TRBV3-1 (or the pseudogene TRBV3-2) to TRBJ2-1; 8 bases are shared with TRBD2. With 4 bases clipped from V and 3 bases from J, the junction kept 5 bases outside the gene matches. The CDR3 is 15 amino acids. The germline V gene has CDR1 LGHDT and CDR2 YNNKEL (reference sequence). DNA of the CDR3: TGTGCCAGCAGCCCAAGCGGGGGAGACTACAATGAGCAGTTCTTC. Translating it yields CASSPSGGDYNEQFF.

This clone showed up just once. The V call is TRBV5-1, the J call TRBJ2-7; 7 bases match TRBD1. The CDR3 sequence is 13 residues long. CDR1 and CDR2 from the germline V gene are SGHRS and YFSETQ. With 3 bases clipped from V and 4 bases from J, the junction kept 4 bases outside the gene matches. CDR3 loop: CASSCRQGYEQYV. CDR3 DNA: TGCGCCAGCAGCTGTCGACAGGGATACGAGCAGTACGTC.

The CDR3 DNA reads as TGTGCCAGCTCACAATACAGGGATGCTGACGAGCAGTACGTC. Amino acids: CASSQYRDADEQYV. The gene calls are TRBV18 and TRBJ2-7; TRBD1 is a possible D gene (6 bases). The germline V and J ends were trimmed by 4 bases and 5 bases, with 15 bases remaining between them. Germline loops: CDR1 KGHSH, CDR2 LQKENI. CDR3 size: 14 residues.

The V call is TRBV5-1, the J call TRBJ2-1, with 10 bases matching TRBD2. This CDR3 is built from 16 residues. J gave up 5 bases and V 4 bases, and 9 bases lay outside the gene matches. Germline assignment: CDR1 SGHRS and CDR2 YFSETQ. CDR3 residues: CASSPVTSGNNNEQFF. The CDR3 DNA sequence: TGCGCCAGCAGCCCCGTCACTAGCGGGAACAACAATGAGCAGTTCTTC.

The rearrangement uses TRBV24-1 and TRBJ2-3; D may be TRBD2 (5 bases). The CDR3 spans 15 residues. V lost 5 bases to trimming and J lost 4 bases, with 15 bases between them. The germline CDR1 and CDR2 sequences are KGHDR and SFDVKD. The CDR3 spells CATSGKETRADTQYF. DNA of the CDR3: TGTGCCACCAGTGGTAAGGAGACGAGGGCAGATACGCAGTATTTT.

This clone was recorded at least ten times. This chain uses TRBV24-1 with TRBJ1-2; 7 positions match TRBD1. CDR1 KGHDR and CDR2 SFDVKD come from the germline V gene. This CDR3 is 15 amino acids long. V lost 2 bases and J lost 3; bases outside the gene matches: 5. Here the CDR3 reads CATSDSQGVHYGYTF. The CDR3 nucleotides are TGTGCCACCAGTGATTCCCAGGGGGTTCACTATGGCTACACCTTC.

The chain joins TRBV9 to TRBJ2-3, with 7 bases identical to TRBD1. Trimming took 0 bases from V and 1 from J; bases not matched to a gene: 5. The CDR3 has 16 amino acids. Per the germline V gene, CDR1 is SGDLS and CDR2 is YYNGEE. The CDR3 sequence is CASSVGVGTGTDTQYF. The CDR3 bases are TGTGCCAGCAGCGTAGGGGTGGGGACAGGCACAGATACGCAGTATTTT.

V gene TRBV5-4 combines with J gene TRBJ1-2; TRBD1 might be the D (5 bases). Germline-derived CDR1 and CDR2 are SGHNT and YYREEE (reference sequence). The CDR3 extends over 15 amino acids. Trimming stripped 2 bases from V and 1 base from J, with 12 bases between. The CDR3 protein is CASSLEGVLNYGYTF. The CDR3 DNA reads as TGTGCCAGCAGCTTAGAAGGGGTGCTTAACTATGGCTACACCTTC.